Sequencing of this T cell receptor (beta chain) was carried out in a study of OX40 agonist ivuxolimab in advanced cancers. Study-wide context: Participants could have had prior anti-PD-1, anti-PD-L1 or anti-CTLA-4 therapy, and 40% had some. Two patients with cutaneous melanoma and one with hepatocellular carcinoma, three in total, showed partial responses. Study results and limitations: Among some nonresponders, normalized T-cell clonal expansion was also low.

Method: immunoSEQ multiplex PCR; TCRdb's copy keeps in-frame clones and lacks some. The sample lists about 38,000 clones, 65% to 85% seen once, with around 20% in the top ten. Exclusion applied to patients with autoimmune disease history or systemic immunosuppression. Concerning this clone itself: Its antigen remains unidentified.

This CDR3 has 15 residues. The V gene's germline CDR1 is SGHAT and CDR2 FQNNGV. Trimming took 2 bases from V and 3 from J, leaving 11 bases between them. The receptor was isolated from an adult with an advanced solid tumor such as melanoma, head and neck, liver or kidney cancer. The sequencing used CD4+ or CD8+ T cells sorted from blood, collected in a trial of the OX40 agonist ivuxolimab. The chain combines TRBV11-2 with TRBJ2-1; D might be TRBD1 (5 bases). DNA of the CDR3: TGTGCCAGCAGCTTAAATAGGGGAATCTACAATGAGCAGTTCTTC. This sequence encodes CASSLNRGIYNEQFF.